This T cell receptor (beta chain) was sequenced for a study of shared clonotypes between healthy human individuals. Using immunoSEQ multiplex PCR, the repertoire was profiled, and TCRdb retains in-frame clones only, with some absent. The sample contains roughly 770,000 clones, approximately 96% of which appear only once. The CDR3 runs to 15 residues. CDR1 and CDR2 (germline): MDHEN, SYDVKM. Between the trimmed V and J ends, which lost 3 bases and 0 bases, there was a span of 12 bases. The naive CD8 fraction comprised CD45RO-negative cells positively selected for CCR7 and excluded terminally differentiated effector memory CD45RA+ cells. Worth noting for this clone: Other DNA sequences from this sample encode an identical CDR3 as well.

J is TRBJ2-7 and V is TRBV28; D might be TRBD2 (5 bases). This receptor was identified in a man aged 25-45 years in good health. The sample comprised naive CD8+ T cells sorted from blood. This chain's CDR3 is CASSFRGLSSYEQYF. DNA of the CDR3: TGTGCCAGCAGTTTTCGCGGACTTAGCTCCTACGAGCAGTACTTC.